This T cell receptor (beta chain) emerged from a study of esophageal squamous cell carcinoma under preoperative chemotherapy (dated by TCRdb to between 2018 and 2020). About the study as a whole: Both tumor-infiltrating lymphocytes and peripheral blood T cells had their TCR repertoires profiled in the study. In patients with esophageal squamous cell carcinoma, the study looked at what paclitaxel-nedaplatin chemotherapy did to T-cell receptor repertoires. Roughly 5 patients with primary esophageal squamous cell carcinoma were included in the cohort. Repertoires from samples collected before paclitaxel-nedaplatin therapy were compared with repertoires from samples collected after the therapy. Study-wide findings and limitations: Post-treatment tumor-infiltrating lymphocytes appeared to be derived in part from peripheral T cells migrating into the tumor, rather than solely from local clonal changes. Only five patients with esophageal squamous cell carcinoma were analyzed, making for a small cohort. A significant increase in TCR diversity was observed in peripheral T cells after chemotherapy, whereas no such increase was observed in tumor-infiltrating lymphocytes. Clonotype frequencies shifted immediately and substantially under paclitaxel-nedaplatin therapy, and abundant clones were more likely to contract than to amplify.

Between the V and J ends, shortened by 5 bases and 0 bases respectively, the junction contains 20 bases. The germline V gene (reference sequence) specifies LNHDA as CDR1 and SQIVND as CDR2. Counted from cysteine to phenylalanine, this CDR3 has 19 amino acids. Only the CDR3 region is kept as DNA, spanning 57 bases read in frame from base 1. Library creation used PCR. These reads were obtained on a HiSeq X Ten. TCR repertoires were characterized by high-throughput sequencing. Through fastp at Q25 and MiXCR, TCRdb rebuilt clones from the public reads, retaining in-frame beta chains. Each entry merges the rows of one CDR3 protein and shows their most common DNA and genes. The sample data list 34,000 or so distinct CDR3 sequences, and around half of these were observed just once. The ten largest clones capture approximately 25% of the sample. The time point label corresponds to: after preoperative PTX-NDP chemotherapy. Before surgery, patients were given paclitaxel-nedaplatin as preoperative chemotherapy.

This clonotype was counted a few times. Its antigen is still unknown. No much larger clone is present one base from it, and per-base qualities are unavailable. The sample here was taken from a patient given preoperative chemotherapy. The receptor chain draws on TRBV19 and TRBJ2-6; the D gene assignment is ambiguous. The sequence derives from a human donor with esophageal squamous cell carcinoma. The donor label of this sample is uncertain. The bases are TGTGCCAGTAGTCTCGATTTTCGGACGCCAACCTCTGGGGCCAACGTCCTGACTTTC. Translated, this gives CASSLDFRTPTSGANVLTF.